These T cell receptor beta chains were read from a single sample in a study of response to subunit inactivated influenza vaccine. MiXCR, applied by TCRdb to the RT-PCR reads, yields one record per CDR3 protein. The sample has 550,000 to 800,000 distinct CDR3 sequences, less than 20% seen once. The specimen was PBMCs from blood, collected roughly 13 days after vaccination. All receptors come from a man aged 50 or older who received an inactivated influenza vaccine. Each CDR3 is given with its conserved first and last residue. A D gene is named only where the DNA matches it firmly. Size is stated for part of the rows, as once, few or many counts, or as a class when the clone is expanded.

>.|many|TRBJ2-7|TRBV5-6
CASSLATYEQYF
TGTGCCAGCAGCTTGGCTACATACGAGCAGTACTTC
>TRBD1|few|TRBJ1-3|TRBV12-5
CASGSTGEGNTIYF
TGTGCTAGTGGTTCCACAGGGGAAGGAAACACCATATATTTT
>.|many|TRBJ1-1|TRBV12-3/TRBV12-4
CASSLAPEDTEAFF
TGTGCCAGCAGTTTGGCCCCGGAGGACACTGAAGCTTTCTTT
>.|once|TRBJ1-5|TRBV6-2/TRBV6-3
CASSLLRGNQPQHF
TGTGCCAGCAGCCTCCTTCGGGGGAACCAGCCCCAGCATTTT
>.|.|TRBJ1-1|TRBV27
CASRQDRFTEAFF
TGTGCCAGCAGACAGGACAGATTCACTGAAGCTTTCTTT
>.|few|TRBJ2-5|TRBV10-3
CAIKPRDQETQYF
TGTGCCATCAAACCCCGGGACCAAGAGACCCAGTACTTC
>TRBD1|few|TRBJ1-4|TRBV2
CASSSGTGNEKLFF
TGTGCCAGCAGTTCCGGGACAGGGAACGAAAAACTGTTTTTT
>TRBD1|.|TRBJ2-1|TRBV20-1
CSASRTGMEYNEQFF
TGCAGTGCTTCACGGACAGGTATGGAGTACAATGAGCAGTTCTTC
>.|.|TRBJ2-1|TRBV6-2/TRBV6-3
CASSNRDGYNEQFF
TGTGCCAGCAGTAACCGGGACGGTTACAATGAGCAGTTCTTC
>.|few|TRBJ2-2|TRBV7-9
CASSSLDTYTGELFF
TGTGCCAGCAGCTCCCTGGACACTTACACCGGGGAGCTGTTTTTT
>.|few|TRBJ1-1|TRBV5-1
CASRIGGGGTEAFF
TGCGCCAGCAGGATCGGCGGGGGTGGGACTGAAGCTTTCTTT
>TRBD1|many|TRBJ1-5|TRBV12-3/TRBV12-4
CASREGAYNQPQHF
TGTGCCAGCAGGGAGGGGGCCTACAATCAGCCCCAGCATTTT
>.|.|TRBJ2-7|TRBV6-5
CASSYRADNTYEQYF
TGTGCCAGCAGTTATAGGGCAGATAATACCTACGAGCAGTACTTC
>.|many|TRBJ2-1|TRBV12-3/TRBV12-4
CASSSPGTVNEQFF
TGTGCCAGCAGTTCCCCCGGGACCGTCAATGAGCAGTTCTTC
>TRBD1|.|TRBJ2-2|TRBV5-1
CASYPGTVTGELFF
TGCGCCAGTTATCCCGGGACAGTCACCGGGGAGCTGTTTTTT
>TRBD1|.|TRBJ2-3|TRBV6-1
CASARSDRTNTQYF
TGTGCCAGCGCCCGGTCGGACAGGACAAATACGCAGTATTTT
>TRBD2|few|TRBJ2-7|TRBV20-1
CSAGDRLAGGIGEQYF
TGCAGTGCTGGAGACCGACTAGCGGGAGGAATTGGCGAGCAGTACTTC
>TRBD1|many|TRBJ2-2|TRBV5-1
CASSPWDRGAGELFF
TGCGCCAGCAGCCCCTGGGACAGGGGCGCCGGGGAGCTGTTTTTT
>.|.|TRBJ2-7|TRBV5-1
CASSSLPVISSYEQYF
TGCGCCAGCAGCTCACTCCCAGTGATAAGCTCCTACGAGCAGTACTTC
>.|.|TRBJ1-5|TRBV12-3/TRBV12-4
CASSLERVGQPQHF
TGTGCCAGCAGTTTAGAGCGGGTCGGGCAGCCCCAGCATTTT
>.|few|TRBJ2-2|TRBV6-2/TRBV6-3
CASRGRTGGELFF
TGTGCCAGCAGGGGCCGGACCGGCGGGGAGCTGTTTTTT
>.|few|TRBJ2-7|TRBV20-1
CSARVEARSYEQYF
TGCAGTGCTAGAGTAGAAGCGCGATCCTACGAGCAGTACTTC
>.|few|TRBJ2-2|TRBV5-1
CASSKRDISNTGELFF
TGCGCCAGCAGCAAACGGGACATATCGAACACCGGGGAGCTGTTTTTT
>.|.|TRBJ1-1|TRBV3-1
CASSQAAGDEAFF
TGTGCCAGCAGCCAAGCGGCAGGCGATGAAGCTTTCTTT
>.|.|TRBJ2-1|TRBV24-1
CATSDLRDRRNNEQFF
TGTGCCACCAGTGACCTCCGGGACCGTAGGAACAATGAGCAGTTCTTC
>TRBD1|few|TRBJ1-2|TRBV2
CASSDGDRGGYGYTF
TGTGCCAGCAGTGATGGGGACAGGGGAGGATATGGCTACACCTTC
>TRBD1|few|TRBJ2-7|TRBV6-1
CASSADRVMGEQYF
TGTGCCAGCAGTGCGGACAGGGTAATGGGGGAGCAGTACTTC
>.|.|TRBJ2-1|TRBV14
CASSQYGNEQFF
TGTGCCAGCAGCCAATATGGCAATGAGCAGTTCTTC
>.|.|TRBJ2-3|TRBV5-1
CASSGGSYTDTQYF
TGCGCCAGCAGCGGGGGATCTTACACAGATACGCAGTATTTT
>.|.|TRBJ1-2|TRBV29-1
CSVGDVYGYTF
TGCAGCGTTGGGGACGTCTATGGCTACACCTTC
>.|many|TRBJ1-4|TRBV9
CASSVGSPATLNEKLFF
TGTGCCAGCAGCGTAGGTAGCCCGGCAACCTTAAATGAAAAACTGTTTTTT
>.|.|TRBJ2-1|TRBV7-2
CASSLGSVVNEQFF
TGTGCCAGCAGCCTAGGGTCGGTAGTCAATGAGCAGTTCTTC
>.|.|TRBJ2-3|TRBV7-8
CASSFRPADTQYF
TGTGCCAGCAGCTTCAGACCCGCAGATACGCAGTATTTT
>.|few|TRBJ2-3|TRBV28
CASSPISVWTDTQYF
TGTGCCAGCAGTCCGATTTCGGTTTGGACAGATACGCAGTATTTT
>.|many|TRBJ1-5|TRBV28
CASSTIHGPSSNQPQHF
TGTGCCAGCAGTACTATCCACGGACCAAGTAGCAATCAGCCCCAGCATTTT
>.|many|TRBJ1-5|TRBV15
CATSRDHQPQHF
TGTGCCACCAGCAGAGACCATCAGCCCCAGCATTTT
>TRBD1|few|TRBJ1-3|TRBV15
CATSRTTFTGVHTIYF
TGTGCCACCAGCAGAACGACATTCACAGGGGTACACACCATATATTTT
>TRBD2|.|TRBJ2-1|TRBV5-1
CASSLAETGGPENEQFF
TGCGCCAGCAGCTTGGCCGAAACGGGGGGGCCCGAGAATGAGCAGTTCTTC
>TRBD2|few|TRBJ2-1|TRBV3-1
CASSQSGTEQFF
TGTGCCAGCAGCCAAAGCGGGACTGAGCAGTTCTTC
>TRBD1|few|TRBJ1-6|TRBV20-1
CSALQGGSNSPLHF
TGCAGTGCCCTCCAGGGGGGCTCGAATTCACCCCTCCACTTT
>TRBD2|few|TRBJ2-2|TRBV29-1
CSVEDLAGATGELFF
TGCAGCGTTGAAGATTTAGCGGGAGCCACCGGGGAGCTGTTTTTT
>.|once|TRBJ1-1|TRBV20-1
CSASSRHTEAFF
TGCAGTGCTAGCTCCCGCCACACTGAAGCTTTCTTT
>.|.|TRBJ2-1|TRBV18
CASSPDGRDSDEQFF
TGTGCCAGCTCACCGGATGGCCGGGATAGCGATGAGCAGTTCTTC
>TRBD2|.|TRBJ2-1|TRBV18
CASSPSVGLAGFGSYNEQFF
TGTGCCAGCTCACCTTCGGTCGGACTAGCTGGTTTTGGCTCCTACAATGAGCAGTTCTTC
>.|few|TRBJ2-2|TRBV4-3
CASSQDEGVGGELFF
TGCGCCAGCAGCCAAGATGAAGGTGTCGGCGGGGAGCTGTTTTTT
>TRBD2|many|TRBJ2-7|TRBV3-1
CASSQLGGRSSEQYF
TGTGCCAGCAGCCAATTGGGCGGGAGAAGTAGCGAGCAGTACTTC
>.|.|TRBJ1-1|TRBV3-1
CASSQSGTLLMNTEAFF
TGTGCCAGCAGCCAATCCGGGACACTCTTAATGAACACTGAAGCTTTCTTT
>TRBD1|.|TRBJ2-2|TRBV7-9
CASSRDRATGELFF
TGTGCCAGCAGCCGGGACAGGGCGACCGGGGAGCTGTTTTTT
>.|.|TRBJ1-2|TRBV5-1
CASSLVAVAGGYTF
TGCGCCAGCAGCTTGGTAGCAGTGGCTGGGGGCTACACCTTC
>TRBD2|.|TRBJ2-7|TRBV11-2
CASGRTSGTYEQYF
TGTGCCAGCGGCCGGACTAGCGGCACCTACGAGCAGTACTTC
>.|once|TRBJ2-6|TRBV3-1
CACSHRKGSSGANVLTF
TGTGCCTGCAGCCATCGGAAGGGGAGCTCTGGGGCCAACGTCCTGACTTTC
>TRBD2|.|TRBJ2-1|TRBV15
CATSGLAGGPYHEQFF
TGTGCCACCAGCGGACTAGCGGGAGGGCCGTATCATGAGCAGTTCTTC
>TRBD2|.|TRBJ2-7|TRBV5-1
CASSEIAGAYEQYF
TGCGCCAGCAGCGAGATAGCGGGCGCCTACGAGCAGTACTTC
>.|.|TRBJ2-1|TRBV7-2
CASQLRAVGDEQFF
TGTGCCAGTCAACTCCGGGCCGTCGGAGATGAGCAGTTCTTC
>.|.|TRBJ2-2|TRBV11-2
CASSLSPGHLNTGELFF
TGTGCCAGCAGCTTATCTCCGGGACACCTAAACACCGGGGAGCTGTTTTTT
>.|.|TRBJ2-5|TRBV7-2
CASSLTGIESEETQYF
TGTGCCAGCAGCTTAACGGGGATCGAGTCCGAAGAGACCCAGTACTTC
>TRBD2|.|TRBJ2-3|TRBV7-2
CASSLGGGRADTQYF
TGTGCCAGCAGCTTAGGGGGGGGACGGGCAGATACGCAGTATTTT